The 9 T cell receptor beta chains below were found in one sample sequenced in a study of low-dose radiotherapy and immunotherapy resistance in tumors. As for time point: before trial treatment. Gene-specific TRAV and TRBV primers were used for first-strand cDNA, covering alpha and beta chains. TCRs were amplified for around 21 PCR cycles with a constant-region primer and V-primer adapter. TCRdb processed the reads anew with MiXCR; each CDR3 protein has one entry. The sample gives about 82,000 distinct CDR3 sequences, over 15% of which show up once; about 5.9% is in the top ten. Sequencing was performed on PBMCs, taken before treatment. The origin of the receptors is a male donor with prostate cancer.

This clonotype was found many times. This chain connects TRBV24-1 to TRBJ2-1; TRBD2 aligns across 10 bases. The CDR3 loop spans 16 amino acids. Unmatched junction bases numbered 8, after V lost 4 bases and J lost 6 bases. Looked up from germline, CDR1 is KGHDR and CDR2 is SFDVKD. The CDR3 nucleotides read TGTGCCACCAGTGACCGAGCGGGAGGGCCTTCCAATGAGCAGTTCTTC. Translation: CATSDRAGGPSNEQFF.

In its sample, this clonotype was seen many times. For the CDR3, the DNA is TGTGCCAGCAGTTACGGGACGGTAGAGACCCAGTACTTC. Translated, it gives CASSYGTVETQYF. V and J are TRBV6-6 and TRBJ2-5; TRBD1 or TRBD2 may be the D gene (5 bases each). CDR3 length: 13 residues. V shed 2 bases and J shed 4 bases, with 8 bases lying between them. CDR1 is MNHNY, CDR2 SVGAGI, per germline (reference sequence).

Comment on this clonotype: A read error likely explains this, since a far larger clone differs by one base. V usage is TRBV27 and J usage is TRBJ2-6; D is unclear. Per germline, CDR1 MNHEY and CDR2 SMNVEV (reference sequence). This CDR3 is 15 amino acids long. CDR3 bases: TGTGCCAGCAGCCTCGGGTTGAGTAGGGCCAACGCCCTGACTTTC. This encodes CASSLGLSRANALTF.

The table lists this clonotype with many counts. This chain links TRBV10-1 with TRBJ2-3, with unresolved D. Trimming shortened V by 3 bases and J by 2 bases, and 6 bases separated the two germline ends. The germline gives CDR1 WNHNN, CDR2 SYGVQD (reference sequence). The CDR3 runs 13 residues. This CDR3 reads CASSESSTDTQYF. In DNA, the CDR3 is TGCGCCAGCAGTGAATCCTCCACAGATACGCAGTATTTT.

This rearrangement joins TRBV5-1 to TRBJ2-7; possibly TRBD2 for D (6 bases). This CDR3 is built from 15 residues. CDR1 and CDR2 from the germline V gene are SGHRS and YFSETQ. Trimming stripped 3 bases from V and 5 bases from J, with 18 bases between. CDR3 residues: CASSSSGTHPNEQYF. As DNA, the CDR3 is TGCGCCAGCAGCTCCTCCGGGACTCATCCCAACGAGCAGTACTTC.

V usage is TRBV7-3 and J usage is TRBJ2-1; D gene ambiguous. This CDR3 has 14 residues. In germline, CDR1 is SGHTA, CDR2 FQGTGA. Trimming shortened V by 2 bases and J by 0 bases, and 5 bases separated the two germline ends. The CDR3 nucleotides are TGTGCCAGCAGCTTAGATGCCTCCTACAATGAGCAGTTCTTC. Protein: CASSLDASYNEQFF.

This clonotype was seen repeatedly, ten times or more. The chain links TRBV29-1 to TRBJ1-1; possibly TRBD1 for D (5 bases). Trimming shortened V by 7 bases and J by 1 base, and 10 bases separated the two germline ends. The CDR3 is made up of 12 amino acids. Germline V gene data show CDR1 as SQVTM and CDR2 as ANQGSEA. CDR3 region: CSGGQQNTEAFF. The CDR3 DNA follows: TGCAGCGGGGGCCAGCAGAACACTGAAGCTTTCTTT. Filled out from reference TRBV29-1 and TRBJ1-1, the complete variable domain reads SAVISQKPSRDICQRGTSLTIQCQVDSQVTMMFWYRQQPGQSLTLIATANQGSEATYESGFVIDKFPISRPNLTFSTLTVSNMSPEDSSIYLCSGGQQNTEAFFGQGTRLTVV.

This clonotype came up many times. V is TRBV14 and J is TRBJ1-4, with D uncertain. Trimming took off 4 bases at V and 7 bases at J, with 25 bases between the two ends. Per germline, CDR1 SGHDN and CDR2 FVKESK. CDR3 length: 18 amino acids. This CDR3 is CASSPPPGTGRSAEKLFF. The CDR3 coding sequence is TGTGCCAGCAGCCCACCCCCAGGCACGGGTCGAAGTGCTGAAAAACTGTTTTTT.

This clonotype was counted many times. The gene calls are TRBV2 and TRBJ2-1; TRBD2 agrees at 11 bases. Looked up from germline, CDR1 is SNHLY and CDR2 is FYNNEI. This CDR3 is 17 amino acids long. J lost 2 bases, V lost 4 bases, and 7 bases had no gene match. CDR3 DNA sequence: TGTGCCAGCAGTGTAAGGCTAGCGGGAGGCCCCTACAATGAGCAGTTCTTC. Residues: CASSVRLAGGPYNEQFF.